The 3 T cell receptor beta chains given below trace back to one sample, sequenced in a study of blood T cells in healthy people across ages. A second about 7 to 11 cycle PCR used barcoded and J-beta primers. Each CDR3 protein gets one entry after TCRdb re-called the 5' RACE reads with MiXCR. The top ten clones hold under 4% of a sample with 600,000 or so distinct CDR3 sequences, over 20% of them seen once. Sequencing was carried out using blood. Receptor source: a man aged 70 or older in good health.

Ten or more counts support this clonotype. This chain links TRBV4-1 with TRBJ2-7, with TRBD2 matching over 13 bases. Germline CDR1 and CDR2: MGHRA and YSYEKL. Trimming cost V 3 bases and J 5 bases; bases outside gene matches: 13. CDR3 length equals 18 residues. CDR3 DNA: TGCGCCAGCAGCCAGCTAGTCCCTGGACTAGCGGGAGACCACGAGCAGTACTTC. It translates to CASSQLVPGLAGDHEQYF.

The chain links TRBV7-9 to TRBJ2-2; D gene uncertain. The CDR3 contains 15 residues. Germline CDR1 SEHNR, CDR2 FQNEAQ (reference sequence). The V end lost 0 bases, the J end lost 8 bases, and 13 bases lay between the germline ends. The CDR3 sequence is CASSLAKPTAGELFF. The CDR3 DNA follows: TGTGCCAGCAGCTTAGCGAAACCTACGGCAGGGGAGCTGTTTTTT.

This clonotype was counted at least ten times. The V and J genes are TRBV4-1 and TRBJ2-1; weak D call: TRBD2 (5 bases). CDR1 and CDR2 from the germline V gene are MGHRA and YSYEKL. This CDR3 has 15 amino acids. Trimming cost V 4 bases and J 1 base, with 11 bases left between them. The CDR3, as DNA: TGCGCCAGCAGCCTTTGGACGGGGTCCTACAATGAGCAGTTCTTC. Protein product: CASSLWTGSYNEQFF.